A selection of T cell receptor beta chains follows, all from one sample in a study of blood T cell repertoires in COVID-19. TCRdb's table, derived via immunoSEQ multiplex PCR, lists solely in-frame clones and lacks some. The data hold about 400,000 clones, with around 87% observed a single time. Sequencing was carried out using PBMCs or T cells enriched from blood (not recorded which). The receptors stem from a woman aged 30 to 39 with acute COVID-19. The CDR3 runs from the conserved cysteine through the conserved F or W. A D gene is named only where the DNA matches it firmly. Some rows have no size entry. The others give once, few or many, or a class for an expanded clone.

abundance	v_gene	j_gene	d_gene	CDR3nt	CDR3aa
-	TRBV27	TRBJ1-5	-	TGTGCCAGCAGTTTATGGACAAATCAGCCCCAGCATTTT	CASSLWTNQPQHF
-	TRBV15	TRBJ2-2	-	TGTGCCACCAGCAGAGATCAGGGCACCGGGGAGCTGTTTTTT	CATSRDQGTGELFF
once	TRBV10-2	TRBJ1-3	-	TGCGCCAGCAGCGGCCAGGAAACCGGAAACACCATATATTTT	CASSGQETGNTIYF
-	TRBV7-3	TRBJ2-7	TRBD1	TGTGCCAGCAGCCACGCTGACAGGGCGCCCCTCACTTACGAGCAGTACTTC	CASSHADRAPLTYEQYF
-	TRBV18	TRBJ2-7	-	TGTGCCAGCTCACCCGCCACAGGAGGGGTGTACGAGCAGTACTTC	CASSPATGGVYEQYF
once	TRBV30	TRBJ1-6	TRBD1	TGTGCCTGGAGTGTAAGAGGACAGGGGTTTTATTCACCCCTCCACTTT	CAWSVRGQGFYSPLHF
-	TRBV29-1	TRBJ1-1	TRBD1	TGCAGCGCCGAGAGGGACAGGGGCGTGAACACTGAAGCTTTCTTT	CSAERDRGVNTEAFF
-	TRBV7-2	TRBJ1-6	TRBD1	TGTGCCAGCAGCTTACCCCACGGACCGGGACAGGGCGTTAATTCACCCCTCCACTTT	CASSLPHGPGQGVNSPLHF
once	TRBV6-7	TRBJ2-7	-	TGTGCCAGCAGTTACTCGTGGAAAGGGGACGAGCAGTACTTC	CASSYSWKGDEQYF
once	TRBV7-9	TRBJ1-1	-	TGTGCCAGCAGCCCGCAGGTGGGCCTATCGGCTTTCTTT	CASSPQVGLSAFF
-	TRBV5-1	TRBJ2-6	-	TGCGCCAGCAGCGATCGCTACTCTGGGGCCAACGTCCTGACTTTC	CASSDRYSGANVLTF
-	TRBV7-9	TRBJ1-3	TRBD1	TGTGCCAGCAGCCCTACGGGACAGTCCTTCTCTGGAAACACCATATATTTT	CASSPTGQSFSGNTIYF
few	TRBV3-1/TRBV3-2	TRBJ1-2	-	TGTGCCAGCAGCCACGAGGCAGGGGCGGGCTATGGCTACACCTTC	CASSHEAGAGYGYTF
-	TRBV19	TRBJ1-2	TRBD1	TGTGCCAGTGGGACAGGAGTAAACTATGGCTACACCTTC	CASGTGVNYGYTF
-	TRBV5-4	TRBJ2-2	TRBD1	TGTGCCAGCAGCTTGTTTGGACAGGGGAACACCGGGGAGCTGTTTTTT	CASSLFGQGNTGELFF
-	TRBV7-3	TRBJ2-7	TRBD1	TGTGCCAGCAGCCTAACAGGACAGGGTCCCTACGAGCAGTACTTC	CASSLTGQGPYEQYF
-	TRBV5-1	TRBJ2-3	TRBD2	TGCGCCAGCAGCCTCGGGACTAGCGGGGGAGATACGCAGTATTTT	CASSLGTSGGDTQYF
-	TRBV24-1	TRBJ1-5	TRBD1	TGTGCCACCAGTGACTCGGGACAGGGCAGCAATCAGCCCCAGCATTTT	CATSDSGQGSNQPQHF
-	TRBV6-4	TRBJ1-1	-	TGTGCCAGCAGTGACTCGGGGCAGGGCGTATACACTGAAGCTTTCTTT	CASSDSGQGVYTEAFF
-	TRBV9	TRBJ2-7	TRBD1	TGTGCCAGCAGCGTTGGACAGGGGGCTAACTACGAGCAGTACTTC	CASSVGQGANYEQYF
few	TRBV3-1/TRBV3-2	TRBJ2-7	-	TGTGCCAGCAGCCCAAAAAAACGGTACGAGCAGTACTTC	CASSPKKRYEQYF
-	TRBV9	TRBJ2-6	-	TGTGCCAGCAGCGTAGGGGCAGGCTGGTCCGGGGCCAACGTCCTGACTTTC	CASSVGAGWSGANVLTF
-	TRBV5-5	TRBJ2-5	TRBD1	TGTGCCAGCAGCTCAACAGGGGATCCGGAGACCCAGTACTTC	CASSSTGDPETQYF